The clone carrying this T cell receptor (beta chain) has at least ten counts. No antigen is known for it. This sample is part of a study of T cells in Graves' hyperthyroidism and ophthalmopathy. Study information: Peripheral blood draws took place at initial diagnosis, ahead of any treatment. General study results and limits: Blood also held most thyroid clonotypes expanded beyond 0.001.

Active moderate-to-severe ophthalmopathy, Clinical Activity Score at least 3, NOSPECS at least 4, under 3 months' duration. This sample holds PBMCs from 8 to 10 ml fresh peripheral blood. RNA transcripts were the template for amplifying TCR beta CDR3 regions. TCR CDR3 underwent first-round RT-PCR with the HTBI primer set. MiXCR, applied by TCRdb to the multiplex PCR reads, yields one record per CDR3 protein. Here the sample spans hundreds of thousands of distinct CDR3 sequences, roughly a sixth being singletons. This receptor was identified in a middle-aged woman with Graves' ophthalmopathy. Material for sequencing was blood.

The CDR3 sequence is CASSQGLIETQYF. The CDR3 bases are TGTGCCAGCAGCCAGGGTCTGATAGAGACCCAGTACTTC. This chain uses TRBV14 with TRBJ2-5, with no clear D. Trimming removed 3 bases from V and 4 bases from J, with 9 bases in between. The CDR3 spans 13 residues. CDR1 and CDR2 from the germline V gene are SGHDN and FVKESK.